The next 18 T cell receptor beta chains were all read from a single sample in a study of T cells in Graves' hyperthyroidism and ophthalmopathy. Template material for amplifying TCR beta CDR3 regions consisted of RNA transcripts. HTBI primers were used for first-round RT-PCR of the TCR CDR3. From the multiplex PCR reads, TCRdb called clonotypes with MiXCR, one entry per CDR3 protein. Of more than 500,000 distinct CDR3 sequences listed, about 15% were seen once; the top ten hold around 4.1%. The sequenced sample was blood. All receptors come from a woman aged 35 to 49 with Graves' ophthalmopathy.

The V call is TRBV12-3 or TRBV12-4, the J call TRBJ2-7, with D possibly called TRBD1 or TRBD2 (5 bases each). The CDR3 has 17 amino acids. V was pared by 3 bases and J by 2 bases, with 20 bases between. The CDR3 region is CASSLSGRAGQTYEQYF. The CDR3 nucleotides read TGTGCCAGCAGTTTGTCGGGGCGGGCAGGCCAAACCTACGAGCAGTACTTC.

There are many counts of this clonotype. The chain has TRBV20-1 and TRBJ2-7, with D perhaps matching TRBD1 (6 bases). V shed 0 bases and J shed 2 bases, with 17 bases lying between them. The CDR3 loop spans 16 amino acids. The germline V gene has CDR1 DFQATT and CDR2 SNEGSKA (reference sequence). The CDR3 is CSAREGAEMLAYEQYF. The CDR3 nucleotides are TGCAGTGCTAGAGAGGGGGCAGAGATGCTGGCCTACGAGCAGTACTTC.

This clonotype was counted a few times. The chain recombines TRBV28 with TRBJ2-5; 11 nucleotides align to TRBD1. The CDR3 is made up of 16 amino acids. Trimming cost V 5 bases and J 5 bases; bases outside gene matches: 10. Germline CDR1 is MDHEN and CDR2 is SYDVKM. In DNA, the CDR3 is TGTGCCAGCAGTGGGTGGACAGGGGGCGCCGGGGAGACCCAGTACTTC. Protein sequence: CASSGWTGGAGETQYF.

The table lists this clonotype with many counts. The gene calls are TRBV7-9 and TRBJ2-2, with D possibly being TRBD1 (6 bases). Trimming stripped 5 bases from V and 5 bases from J, with 12 bases between. This CDR3 is 14 amino acids long. The V gene's germline CDR1 is SEHNR and CDR2 FQNEAQ (reference sequence). The CDR3 sequence: CASSGHRETGELFF. CDR3 coding DNA: TGTGCCAGCAGCGGTCACAGGGAAACCGGGGAGCTGTTTTTT. Filled out from reference TRBV7-9 and TRBJ2-2, the complete variable domain reads DTGVSQNPRHKITKRGQNVTFRCDPISEHNRLYWYRQTLGQGPEFLTYFQNEAQLEKSRLLSDRFSAERPKGSFSTLEIQRTEQGDSAMYLCASSGHRETGELFFGEGSRLTVL.

This clonotype was seen many times. The gene calls are TRBV27 and TRBJ1-5; 9 nucleotides align to TRBD1. Per the germline V gene, CDR1 is MNHEY and CDR2 is SMNVEV (reference sequence). Germline trimming cut 8 bases from V and 6 bases from J; bases unmatched to any gene: 5. The CDR3 runs 13 residues. This CDR3 is CASGQGLVQPQHF. Written as DNA, the CDR3 is TGTGCCAGCGGACAGGGGCTTGTTCAGCCCCAGCATTTT.

This clonotype was observed many times. V and J are TRBV7-2 and TRBJ2-5; maybe TRBD1 (6 bases). In germline, CDR1 is SGHTA, CDR2 FQGNSA. Between the trimmed V and J ends, which lost 3 bases and 4 bases, there was a span of 15 bases. This CDR3 contains 15 residues. The CDR3 spells CASSFYTGTRETQYF. DNA of the CDR3: TGTGCCAGCAGCTTTTATACGGGGACACGAGAGACCCAGTACTTC.

The rearrangement links TRBV11-2 to TRBJ1-2; D remains ambiguous. Trimming took 0 bases from V and 2 from J, leaving 10 bases between them. There are 15 residues in the CDR3. The germline V gene has CDR1 SGHAT and CDR2 FQNNGV. CDR3 residues: CASSLDMAGNYGYTF. As DNA, the CDR3 is TGTGCCAGCAGCTTAGATATGGCAGGAAACTATGGCTACACCTTC.

Ten or more counts support this clonotype. The J gene is TRBJ2-7, the V gene TRBV6-2 or TRBV6-3, with a tentative D call TRBD2 (7 bases). This CDR3 contains 12 residues. Looked up from germline, CDR1 is MNHEY and CDR2 is SVGEGT. V lost 0 bases to trimming and J lost 12 bases, with 12 bases between them. This CDR3 is CASSYSTGGRYF. CDR3 in DNA: TGTGCCAGCAGTTACTCGACGGGGGGCCGGTACTTC.

Comment on this clonotype: The junction shows a germline mismatch at one end, possibly a read error. The chain combines TRBV27 with TRBJ2-2; 7 bases match TRBD2. The CDR3 sequence is 15 residues long. From germline, CDR1 is MNHEY and CDR2 SMNVEV (reference sequence). CDR3 nucleotides: TGTGCCAGCAGTTTTCAGGGAGGGAACCCCGGGGAGCTGTTTTTT. Its protein is CASSFQGGNPGELFF.

The chain has TRBV27 and TRBJ1-2, with D perhaps TRBD1 (6 bases). Germline lookup yields CDR1 MNHEY and CDR2 SMNVEV (reference sequence). There are 15 residues in the CDR3. V lost 5 bases and J 1 base, leaving 14 bases between the germline ends. CDR3 DNA sequence: TGTGCCAGCAGTCCGGGGGGGGGCGGTAACTATGGCTACACCTTC. Protein product: CASSPGGGGNYGYTF.

This clonotype was seen repeatedly, ten times or more. This chain joins TRBV5-5 and TRBJ2-2; D remains ambiguous. CDR1 is SGHKS, CDR2 YYEKEE, per germline (reference sequence). This CDR3 has 16 residues. Trimming removed 7 bases at V and 0 bases at J, with 16 bases between. The CDR3 sequence: CASRSPAPANTGELFF. CDR3 nucleotide sequence: TGTGCCAGCCGATCACCGGCCCCAGCGAACACCGGGGAGCTGTTTTTT.

This clonotype showed up just a few times. V is TRBV28 and J is TRBJ1-2; perhaps TRBD1 as D (5 bases). The V end lost 5 bases, the J end lost 10 bases, and 17 bases lay between the germline ends. This CDR3 is built from 13 residues. Germline CDR1 is MDHEN and CDR2 is SYDVKM. This CDR3 is CASSPPDSSSYTF. In DNA form, the CDR3 reads TGTGCCAGCAGTCCCCCCGACAGCTCCTCCTACACCTTC.

This clonotype was observed many times. The chain carries TRBV28 and TRBJ1-1; 7 bases fit TRBD1. After removal of 5 bases from V and 6 bases from J, the junction contained 6 bases not matched to a gene. CDR3 length: 13 residues. Germline V CDR1 and CDR2: MDHEN, SYDVKM. The CDR3 sequence is CASSLGQVPEAFF. The CDR3, as DNA: TGTGCCAGCAGTCTCGGACAGGTACCTGAAGCTTTCTTT.

The genes are TRBV6-1 and TRBJ1-2; D uncertain. The CDR3 is 14 residues long. The ends were cut back, 2 bases at V and 2 bases at J, with 9 bases in the middle. From germline, CDR1 is MNHNS and CDR2 SASEGT. The CDR3 DNA sequence: TGTGCCAGCAGTGAATTGCCAACCAACTATGGCTACACCTTC. Protein: CASSELPTNYGYTF.

The table lists this clonotype with many counts. No DNA is shown, since the ends of the CDR3 on it are uncertain; the CDR3 is the one TCRdb lists. CDR3 in amino acids: CAGSGLLRAVLRVCLYF. This chain links TRBV12-5 with TRBJ2-7. The CDR3 spans 17 residues, counting both ends. Germline CDR1 is LGHNT and CDR2 is FRNRAP.

This clonotype was detected ten times or more. The chain has TRBV7-9 and TRBJ1-2; D is ambiguous. The CDR3 extends over 14 amino acids. Trimming pared 7 bases from V and 2 bases from J, leaving 14 bases between. Germline CDR1 and CDR2: SEHNR and FQNEAQ (reference sequence). The CDR3 DNA is TGTGCCAGCACCCCTCCGGGAGGGAACTATGGCTACACCTTC. This translates into CASTPPGGNYGYTF.

This clonotype was recorded many times. V and J are TRBV6-2 or TRBV6-3 and TRBJ2-7; weak D call: TRBD2 (5 bases). Germline V CDR1 and CDR2: MNHEY, SVGEGT. The V and J ends lost 4 bases and 0 bases respectively, with 13 bases between them. The CDR3 runs 15 residues. Here the CDR3 reads CASSSRRGSSYEQYF. DNA for the CDR3: TGTGCCAGCAGTTCACGACGAGGGAGCTCCTACGAGCAGTACTTC.

This clonotype was seen more than once but under ten times. One end of the junction does not line up with germline, which may come from a read error. The CDR3 DNA reads TGTGCTAGTGGTTTGGTAGGTCCCGGGGACTTC. Translated, it gives CASGLVGPGDF. The chain carries TRBV12-5 and TRBJ1-2, with D hard to call. From germline, CDR1 is LGHNT and CDR2 FRNRAP. The CDR3 consists of 11 residues.